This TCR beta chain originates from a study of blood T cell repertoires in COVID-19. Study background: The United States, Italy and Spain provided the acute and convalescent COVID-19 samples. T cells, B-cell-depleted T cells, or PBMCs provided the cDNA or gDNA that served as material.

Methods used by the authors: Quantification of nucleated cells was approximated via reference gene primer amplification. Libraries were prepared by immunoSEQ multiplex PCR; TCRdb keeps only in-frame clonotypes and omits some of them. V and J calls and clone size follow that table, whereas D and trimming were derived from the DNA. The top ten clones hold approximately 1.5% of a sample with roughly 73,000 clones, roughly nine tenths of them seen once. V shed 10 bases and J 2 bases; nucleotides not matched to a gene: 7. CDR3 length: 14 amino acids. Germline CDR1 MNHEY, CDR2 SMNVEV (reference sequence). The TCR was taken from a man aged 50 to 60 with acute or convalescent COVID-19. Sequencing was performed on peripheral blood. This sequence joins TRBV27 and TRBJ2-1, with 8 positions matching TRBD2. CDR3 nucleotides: TGTGCCACCTCTCACGGGAGGGCCTACAATGAGCAGTTCTTC. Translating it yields CATSHGRAYNEQFF.